The TCR beta chain described here comes from a study of cytomegalovirus exposure and HLA in healthy donors. Study-wide results and limits: Later genetic work tied a missense DCLRE1C variant to beta-chain V and J trimming. Per a prior analysis, the majority of TCR beta V segments were productive roughly 87% or roughly 30% of the time.

Only one count was recorded for this clone. The antigen remains unidentified. PCR employed 60 Vbeta and 13 Jbeta primers. Clones were sequenced by immunoSEQ multiplex PCR, and TCRdb holds only the in-frame ones, with some missing. Seen here are 100,000 to 150,000 clones, around 80% observed once, and the top ten hold over 1.5%. Trimming left V 4 bases short and J 5 bases short, with 11 bases between. The V gene's germline CDR1 is SGHDN and CDR2 FVKESK. The length of the CDR3 is 13 residues. This chain joins TRBV14 and TRBJ2-5; D not certain. The material sequenced was PBMCs. The receptor's source is a woman in her thirties or forties in good health and CMV-seronegative. The CDR3 nucleotides are TGTGCCAGCAGCCTCCAAGTCGGGGAGACCCAGTACTTC. The encoded protein is CASSLQVGETQYF. Drawing the rest from reference TRBV14 and TRBJ2-5, the complete variable domain is EAGVTQFPSHSVIEKGQTVTLRCDPISGHDNLYWYRRVMGKEIKFLLHFVKESKQDESGMPNNRFLAERTGGTYSTLKVQPAELEDSGVYFCASSLQVGETQYFGPGTRLLVL.